The entry below describes one T cell receptor (beta chain). It lacks a known antigen. The record has no base qualities; no much larger clone is one base away. The treatment or condition label for this specimen denotes: over 15 received Ad26.COV2.S at low or high dose, single or two shots; about 5 received placebo; per-sample allocation not given. For vaccine and placebo recipients, repertoires were sequenced using samples collected on day 63 after the first injection. In Cohort 1b, 25 adults aged 18-55 years were enrolled at a single site in Boston, USA, between 29 July and 7 August 2020. Ad26.COV2.S was a replication-incompetent adenovirus type 26 vector expressing a prefusion-stabilized SARS-CoV-2 spike protein from the original Wuhan strain. The sample comes from a study of Ad26.COV2.S vaccination and SARS-CoV-2 variants (dated by TCRdb to the early 2020s). Study-wide context: Donors in the vaccine arm were drawn from COV1001, a phase I-IIa trial of Ad26.COV2.S in healthy adults that was multicentre, randomized, double-blind and placebo-controlled. Throughout the experiments and outcome assessment, investigators stayed blinded to trial group allocation. TCRbeta repertoire sequencing was used to assess the specificity and breadth of SARS-CoV-2-reactive T cell receptors after Ad26.COV2.S vaccination. The TCR-sequenced set comprised about 32 samples: about 19 Ad26.COV2.S vaccine recipients, 5 placebo recipients and 8 SARS-CoV-2 convalescent individuals. Trial participants were randomized into five groups of five, in which low-dose or high-dose Ad26.COV2.S was given once or twice, or placebo was given on both occasions. Ad26.COV2.S was administered intramuscularly at 5 x 10^10 or 1 x 10^11 viral particles, either as a single shot or as two shots given 56 days apart. Paper-wide results and their limitations: Non-spike TCR breadth was comparable between vaccine and placebo recipients, consistent with the vaccine containing only spike. After vaccination, substantial breadth of spike-specific CD8+ and CD4+ T cell responses was reported. The authors noted that the TCR breadth and depth analyses may have underestimated total T cell responses. The study was not powered for comparison of responses between vaccine doses or regimens. Higher spike-specific TCR breadth was observed in Ad26.COV2.S recipients than in placebo recipients (P = 0.0014).

The immunoSEQ Assay was the method used to sequence TCRbeta CDR3 regions. After extraction, genomic DNA underwent amplification by bias-controlled multiplex PCR, followed by high-throughput sequencing. The authors' pipeline ran thus. To quantify the absolute abundance of each unique TCRbeta CDR3 region, sequences were collapsed and filtered. T cell fraction was estimated by normalization of TCRbeta template counts to usable DNA, with usable DNA being measured through amplification of reference genes present in all nucleated cells. Repertoire TCRs were annotated as SARS-CoV-2-specific by exact matching of V gene, CDR3 amino acid sequence and J gene to a known reactive TCR set. The reference SARS-CoV-2 TCR set was derived from MIRA and filtered for enrichment in COVID-19-positive ImmuneCODE repertoires, a step that removed public or cross-reactive TCRs. Based on the MIRA antigens, annotated TCRs were further analysed at the level of specific ORF or position within ORF. Depth was the summed frequency of annotated unique rearrangements, while breadth was defined as annotated unique rearrangements over total unique productive rearrangements. Two-sided Wilcoxon rank-sum tests were applied when comparing TCR breadth between groups. Here the immuneACCESS table is served through TCRdb, limited to in-frame sequences with V and J called. Missing clones are a known gap in these copies; in checked studies unresolved V genes cover under half, and the rest lacks a known reason. V and J calls and clone size are given by that table; D and trimming were obtained from the DNA. This sample lists about 680,000 clones; roughly 90% were detected once. The top ten clones comprise roughly 1.5% of the sample.

A distance of 8 bases separates the germline ends of V and J, which lose 5 bases and 3 bases respectively. Including cysteine and phenylalanine, the CDR3 has 12 amino acids. Only the CDR3 portion is preserved as DNA: 36 bases, with reading frame beginning at the first base. Via the germline V gene, CDR1 is SGHAT and CDR2 FQNNGV. The chain employs TRBV11-2 and TRBJ2-7; too little of a D gene remains to name it. The input for sequencing was peripheral blood, taken in a trial of Ad26.COV2.S vaccine versus placebo. The clonotype comes from a person between 18 and 65 years old who received the Ad26.COV2.S COVID-19 vaccine or a placebo. The CDR3 protein is CASSPNNYEQYF. Here is the DNA: TGTGCCAGCAGCCCTAATAACTACGAGCAGTACTTC. With the portions outside the CDR3 filled from the reference TRBV11-2 and TRBJ2-7 genes, the complete variable region becomes EAGVAQSPRYKIIEKRQSVAFWCNPISGHATLYWYQQILGQGPKLLIQFQNNGVVDDSQLPKDRFSAERLKGVDSTLKIQPAKLEDSAVYLCASSPNNYEQYFGPGTRLTVT.